The T cell receptor (beta chain) described here comes from a study of blood T cell repertoires in COVID-19. As for the study in general: The samples span acute and convalescent COVID-19 from the United States, Italy and Spain.

TCRdb's copy holds only in-frame clones and misses some; the assay was immunoSEQ multiplex PCR. The table has under 130,000 clones, 89% seen once; the top ten hold 17%. Germline V gives CDR1 MNHNY, CDR2 SVGAGI (reference sequence). The CDR3 is 15 residues long. V lost 6 bases and J lost 1, with 13 bases in between. There are a few counts of this clone. The V and J genes are TRBV6-6 and TRBJ1-5, with a weak D call TRBD1 (6 bases). The source is a woman older than 75 in a cohort sampled during active COVID-19. Source material: peripheral blood. The CDR3 here is CASRETGTSNQPQHF. The CDR3 nucleotides are TGTGCCAGCAGAGAAACAGGGACCAGCAATCAGCCCCAGCATTTT.